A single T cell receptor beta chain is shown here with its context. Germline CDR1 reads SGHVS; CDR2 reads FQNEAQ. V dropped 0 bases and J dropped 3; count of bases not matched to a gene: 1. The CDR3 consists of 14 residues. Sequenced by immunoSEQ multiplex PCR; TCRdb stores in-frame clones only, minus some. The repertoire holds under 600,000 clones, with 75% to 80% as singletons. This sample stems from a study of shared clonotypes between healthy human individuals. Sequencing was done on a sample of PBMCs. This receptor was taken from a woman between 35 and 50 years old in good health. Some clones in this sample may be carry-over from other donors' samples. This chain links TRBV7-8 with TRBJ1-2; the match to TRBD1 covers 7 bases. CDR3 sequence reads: CASSLAGTDYGYTF. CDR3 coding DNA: TGTGCCAGCAGCTTAGCTGGGACAGACTATGGCTACACCTTC.